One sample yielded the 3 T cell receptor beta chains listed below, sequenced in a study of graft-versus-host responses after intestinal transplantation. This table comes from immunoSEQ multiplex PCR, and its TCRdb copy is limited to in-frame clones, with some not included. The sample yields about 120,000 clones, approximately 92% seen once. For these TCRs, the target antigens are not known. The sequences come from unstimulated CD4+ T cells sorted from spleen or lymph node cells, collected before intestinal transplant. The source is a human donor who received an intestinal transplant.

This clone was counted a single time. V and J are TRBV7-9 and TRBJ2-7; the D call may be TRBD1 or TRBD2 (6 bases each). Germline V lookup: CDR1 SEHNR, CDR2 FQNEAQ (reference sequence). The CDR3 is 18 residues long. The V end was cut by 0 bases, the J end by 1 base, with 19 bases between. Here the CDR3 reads CASSLARGGGRESYEQYF. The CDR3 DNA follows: TGTGCCAGCAGCTTAGCGCGGGGTGGGGGCCGCGAGTCCTACGAGCAGTACTTC. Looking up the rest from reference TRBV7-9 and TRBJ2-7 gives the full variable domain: DTGVSQNPRHKITKRGQNVTFRCDPISEHNRLYWYRQTLGQGPEFLTYFQNEAQLEKSRLLSDRFSAERPKGSFSTLEIQRTEQGDSAMYLCASSLARGGGRESYEQYFGPGTRLTVT.

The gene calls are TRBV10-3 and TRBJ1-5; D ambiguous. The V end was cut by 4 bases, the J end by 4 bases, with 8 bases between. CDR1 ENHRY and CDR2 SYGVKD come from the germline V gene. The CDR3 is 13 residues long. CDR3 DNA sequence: TGTGCCATCAGTGTCTCGCCTAATCAGCCCCAGCATTTT. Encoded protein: CAISVSPNQPQHF.

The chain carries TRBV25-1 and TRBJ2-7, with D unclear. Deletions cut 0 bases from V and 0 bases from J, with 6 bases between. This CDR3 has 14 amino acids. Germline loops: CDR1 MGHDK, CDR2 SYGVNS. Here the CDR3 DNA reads TGTGCCAGCAGTGAATACCTGGACTCCTACGAGCAGTACTTC. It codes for CASSEYLDSYEQYF.